This T cell receptor beta chain was recovered during a study of T cells after yellow fever vaccination. Study observations and caveats: Primary-vaccination clones mostly resurfaced post-booster (around 96% CD4, more than 85% CD8). Though it reached lower strength, the secondary response hit its peak faster, day 5 versus 15. CD4 and CD8 compartments shared a small share of clonotypes, likely from convergent recombination.

This clonotype was counted a few times. The antigen is undetermined. The germline gives CDR1 SGHTA, CDR2 FQGNSA. V was clipped by 5 bases and J by 2 bases, with 13 bases between them. The CDR3 is 14 residues long. Researchers made TCR cDNA using 5'RACE template switching, and this step added a universal primer site and UMIs. TCRdb reprocessed the 5' RACE reads with MiXCR, giving one entry per CDR3 protein. The table has around 250,000 distinct CDR3 sequences, about 5% seen once. The clonotype comes from a man younger than 30 who received the YFV17D yellow fever vaccine. The chain is built from TRBV7-2 and TRBJ2-7; D unclear. The sequences come from CD4+ T cells sorted from PBMCs, collected on the day of the yellow fever booster vaccination. The CDR3 sequence is CASSPGGSAYEQYF. CDR3 coding DNA: TGTGCCAGCAGCCCCGGTGGATCCGCCTACGAGCAGTACTTC.